Sequencing of this T cell receptor (beta chain) was carried out in a study of regulatory T cells in long-lasting Graves disease (dated by TCRdb to 2020 to 2023). In the study overall: To count as having persistent Graves' disease, a patient had to have received antithyroid drug treatment for over 5 years with TSH receptor autoantibodies remaining persistently positive. The study took place in China and was registered as a clinical trial. A total of around 33 samples were covered by TCR sequencing, comprising approximately 13 persistent and roughly 20 newly diagnosed Graves' disease patients. Patients with persistent Graves' disease were compared with patients with newly diagnosed Graves' disease using TCR sequencing and RNA sequencing of peripheral blood. Persistent Graves' disease patients in the clinical cohort had taken antithyroid drugs for about 9.7 years on average.

Preparation of the library involved multiplex PCR. For sequencing, an Illumina HiSeq 4000 was employed. iRepertoire HTBI primers and Arm-PCR amplification of CDR3 regions were used to construct TCR beta libraries. PCR products were gel purified before sequencing. As for how the authors treated the data: A total of roughly 65 TRBV and under 15 TRBJ segments were identified across samples and were used for gene usage analysis of CDR3 amino acid clonotypes. Filtered high-quality paired reads were merged into contigs using COPE and FqMerger. BLAST was used to align contigs to IMGT TRBV, TRBD and TRBJ reference genes, with CDR3 defined following IMGT. Highly expanded clones were defined as clonotypes with a frequency above 0.1%. Repertoire diversity was measured by Shannon entropy, and V-J evenness by the Gini coefficient. Public clonotypes were defined as clonotypes shared by more than one individual. The public reads were reprocessed in TCRdb via fastp at Q25 and MiXCR, keeping in-frame beta chains. All rows with the same CDR3 protein become a single entry with the most common DNA and genes. The V and J calls reflect TCRdb's pipeline rather than the authors' work. This sample lists roughly 360,000 distinct CDR3 sequences; around 23% were detected once. The leading ten clones occupy 25% to 35% of the sample.

This clonotype was seen only a few times. Its specific antigen is unknown. No per-base quality is available; no much larger clone lies one base away. The sample's time point, from its label and the paper: persistent/refractory GD, antithyroid drugs over 5 years with positive TRAb. For both TCR sequencing and RNA sequencing, RNA was extracted from PBMCs using TRIzol. The diagnosis of Graves' disease was made according to American Thyroid Association guidelines. Patients for the study were recruited at an endocrinology department in Xi'an, China. Each patient gave 9 to 10 milliliters of peripheral blood, collected in an EDTA anticoagulant tube. Ficoll Paque Plus density gradient separation was used to isolate PBMCs, and no further T cell sorting was performed. RNA quality was checked with an Agilent 2100 Bioanalyzer and agarose gel, and concentration with a NanoDrop 2000. CDR1 and CDR2, per the germline V gene (reference sequence), are LNHDA and SQIVND. Trimming takes 8 bases off V and 1 base off J; junction bases not matched to a gene: 6. Spanning cysteine to phenylalanine, the CDR3 consists of 15 amino acids. The sequence is cut down to CDR3 DNA, 45 bases in frame from base 1.

General findings and caveats noted by the study authors: Persistent patients shared more public clonotypes among themselves (around 3,000) than newly diagnosed patients did (about 970). TRBV28, TRBJ1-2 and TRBJ2-5 were preferentially used in persistent disease, while TRBV20-1 and TRBJ2-1 were favored in newly diagnosed disease. Compared with newly diagnosed patients, patients with persistent Graves' disease had lower TCR Shannon entropy and fewer highly expanded clones, which suggests clonal expansion. Because the primary lesion, thyroid tissue, could not be accessed, the study looked at peripheral blood alone. Sequencing and analysis were limited to the TCR beta chain. As a limitation, the authors acknowledged that the small sample size may reduce accuracy.

The clonotype originates from a woman in her forties with Graves disease. Donor details come from another sample of the same person, matched by shared clones. The sample consisted of peripheral blood mononuclear cells (PBMCs), taken when the disease was refractory, from a patient treated with antithyroid drugs. The chain was built from TRBV19 and TRBJ2-2, with 8 bases aligning to TRBD1. The nucleotides read TGTGCCAGTGGGGTGGGACAGGAGAACACCGGGGAGCTGTTTTTT. This encodes CASGVGQENTGELFF. Extended through the reference TRBV19 and TRBJ2-2 proteins, this CDR3 yields the full variable domain: DGGITQSPKYLFRKEGQNVTLSCEQNLNHDAMYWYRQDPGQGLRLIYYSQIVNDFQKGDIAEGYSVSREKKESFPLTVTSAQKNPTAFYLCASGVGQENTGELFFGEGSRLTVL.